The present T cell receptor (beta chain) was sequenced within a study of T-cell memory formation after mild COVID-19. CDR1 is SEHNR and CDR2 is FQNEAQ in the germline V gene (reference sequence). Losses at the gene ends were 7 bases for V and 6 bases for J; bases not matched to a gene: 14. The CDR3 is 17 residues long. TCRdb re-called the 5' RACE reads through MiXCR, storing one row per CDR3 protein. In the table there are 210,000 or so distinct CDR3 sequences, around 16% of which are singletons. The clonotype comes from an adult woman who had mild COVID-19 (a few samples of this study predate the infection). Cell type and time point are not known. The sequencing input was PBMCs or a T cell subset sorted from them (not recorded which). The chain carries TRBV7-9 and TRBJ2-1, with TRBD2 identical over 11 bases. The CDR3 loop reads CASTPSPLTSGSNEQFF. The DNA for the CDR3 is TGTGCCAGCACCCCTTCCCCCTTAACTAGCGGGAGCAATGAGCAGTTCTTC.